This T cell receptor (beta chain) was sequenced in a study of regulatory T cells in long-lasting Graves disease. Study-wide results and limits: Gene preferences differed: TRBV28, TRBJ1-2, TRBJ2-5 in persistent cases.

The ends were cut back, 5 bases at V and 0 bases at J, with 7 bases in the middle. CDR3 size: 13 residues. Germline V gene lookup returns CDR1 SGHNT and CDR2 YENEEA. This clonotype was observed at least ten times. Its cognate antigen is unknown. As to time point: newly diagnosed GD, antithyroid drugs for less than 3 months. RNA extracted from PBMCs served as the sequencing template. Arm-PCR with iRepertoire HTBI primers amplified the CDR3 regions for these TCR beta libraries. TCRdb re-analysed the multiplex PCR reads in MiXCR, keeping a single row per CDR3 protein. The repertoire consists of approximately 490,000 distinct CDR3 sequences, with roughly 15% occurring once and the leading ten covering over 9%. This same sample was also part of a study on T cells in Graves' hyperthyroidism and ophthalmopathy. Per that paper: With a duration under 2 months, the hyperthyroidism was newly diagnosed in patients aged 18 to 65. Exclusion of patients followed from uncontrolled infection, other autoimmune disease, pregnancy or lactation. Carried out on the TCR CDR3, a first-round RT-PCR used the HTBI primer set.

V and J are TRBV11-3 and TRBJ1-1; D is uncertain. The clonotype originates from a man aged 35 to 55 with Graves disease. Sequences were derived from peripheral blood mononuclear cells (PBMCs), sampled at new diagnosis, from a patient treated with antithyroid drugs. The CDR3 here is CASSRTVNTEAFF. The CDR3 region has the DNA TGTGCCAGCAGCCGAACAGTGAACACTGAAGCTTTCTTT.